A single sample is the source of the 26 T cell receptor beta chains below, sequenced in a study of T cell responses to AZD1222 COVID-19 vaccine. Here immunoSEQ multiplex PCR was the method, and the copy in TCRdb shows in-frame clones only, minus some. In the table there are over 150,000 clones, roughly nine tenths of which are singletons. Sequences were derived from peripheral blood, sampled on day 0 of AZD1222 vaccination. Receptor source: an adult in good health.

In its sample, this clone was seen once. This chain joins TRBV5-1 and TRBJ2-3; possibly TRBD1 or TRBD2 for D (6 bases each). V was shortened by 0 bases and J by 8 bases, with 16 bases between the two germline ends. Germline CDR1 reads SGHRS; CDR2 reads YFSETQ. This CDR3 has 15 amino acids. The CDR3 loop is CASSLALGGPPTQYF. The CDR3 DNA reads TGCGCCAGCAGCTTGGCATTAGGGGGGCCCCCTACGCAGTATTTT. Variable domain in full (rest from reference TRBV5-1 and TRBJ2-3): KAGVTQTPRYLIKTRGQQVTLSCSPISGHRSVSWYQQTPGQGLQFLFEYFSETQRNKGNFPGRFSGRQFSNSRSEMNVSTLELGDSALYLCASSLALGGPPTQYFGPGTRLTVL.

V is TRBV11-3 and J is TRBJ2-3; TRBD2 agrees at 10 bases. V lost 8 bases and J lost 1; bases outside the gene matches: 6. The CDR3 runs to 15 residues. Germline CDR1 reads SGHNT; CDR2 reads YENEEA. CDR3 coding DNA: TGTGCCAGCGGGACCGGGACTAGCGGCACAGATACGCAGTATTTT. As protein: CASGTGTSGTDTQYF.

This chain joins TRBV9 and TRBJ1-2; no clear D gene. Per germline, CDR1 SGDLS and CDR2 YYNGEE. Trimming took 3 bases from V and 4 from J, leaving 10 bases between them. The CDR3 has 13 amino acids. CDR3 sequence (DNA): TGTGCCAGCAGCGATCCGGGCCCCTATGGCTACACCTTC. This translates into CASSDPGPYGYTF. The complete variable domain, with remaining parts taken from reference TRBV9 and TRBJ1-2, reads DSGVTQTPKHLITATGQRVTLRCSPRSGDLSVYWYQQSLDQGLQFLIQYYNGEERAKGNILERFSAQQFPDLHSELNLSSLELGDSALYFCASSDPGPYGYTFGSGTRLTVV.

V usage is TRBV19 and J usage is TRBJ2-6; D not certain. The germline CDR1 and CDR2 sequences are LNHDA and SQIVND (reference sequence). V was cut by 8 bases and J by 2 bases, with 16 bases left in between. The CDR3 runs 16 residues. This CDR3 reads CASSDRKGTGANVLTF. CDR3 DNA sequence: TGTGCCAGTTCCGACCGGAAGGGAACTGGGGCCAACGTCCTGACTTTC.

A single count supports this clone. The chain recombines TRBV4-1 with TRBJ2-1; D is uncertain. Looked up from germline, CDR1 is MGHRA and CDR2 is YSYEKL. The CDR3 length is 15 residues. The germline V and J ends were trimmed by 0 bases and 7 bases, with 13 bases remaining between them. Here the CDR3 reads CASSQDYGYGNEQFF. In nucleotides, the CDR3 is TGCGCCAGCAGCCAAGATTACGGGTACGGGAATGAGCAGTTCTTC.

This chain links TRBV4-1 with TRBJ1-1; no clear D. This CDR3 has 12 residues. V was clipped by 2 bases and J by 1 base, with 2 bases between them. Germline CDR1 reads MGHRA; CDR2 reads YSYEKL. The DNA for the CDR3 is TGCGCCAGCAGCCAACGGAACACTGAAGCTTTCTTT. Encoded protein: CASSQRNTEAFF.

The rearrangement uses TRBV11-2 and TRBJ2-4, with D tentatively TRBD1 (5 bases). The germline V gene has CDR1 SGHAT and CDR2 FQNNGV. The CDR3 extends over 16 amino acids. The germline V and J ends were trimmed by 1 base and 1 base, with 11 bases remaining between them. The CDR3 region is CASSLVVPGAKNIQYF. The CDR3 coding sequence is TGTGCCAGCAGCTTAGTCGTCCCAGGGGCCAAAAACATTCAGTACTTC. Drawing the rest from reference TRBV11-2 and TRBJ2-4, the complete variable domain is EAGVAQSPRYKIIEKRQSVAFWCNPISGHATLYWYQQILGQGPKLLIQFQNNGVVDDSQLPKDRFSAERLKGVDSTLKIQPAKLEDSAVYLCASSLVVPGAKNIQYFGAGTRLSVL.

V usage is TRBV19 and J usage is TRBJ2-4, with D possibly called TRBD1 or TRBD2 (6 bases each). Deletions cut 6 bases from V and 9 bases from J, with 18 bases between. This CDR3 has 14 residues. CDR1 is LNHDA and CDR2 is SQIVND in the germline V gene (reference sequence). CDR3 in amino acids: CASSRGGGGSIQYF. The CDR3 nucleotides read TGTGCCAGTAGCCGAGGTGGAGGGGGTTCCATTCAGTACTTC.

The gene calls are TRBV13 and TRBJ1-1, with a tentative D call TRBD1 (5 bases). The germline V and J ends were trimmed by 4 bases and 0 bases, with 15 bases remaining between them. Germline CDR1 and CDR2: PRHDT and FYEKMQ (reference sequence). The CDR3 extends over 16 amino acids. CDR3 sequence: CASSSHHGGMNTEAFF. The CDR3 DNA reads as TGTGCCAGCAGCTCCCACCATGGGGGAATGAACACTGAAGCTTTCTTT.

V and J are TRBV6-2 or TRBV6-3 and TRBJ1-6; possibly TRBD1 for D (5 bases). V lost 2 bases to trimming and J lost 7 bases, with 9 bases between them. There are 14 residues in the CDR3. Germline lookup yields CDR1 MNHEY and CDR2 SVGEGT. The CDR3 here is CASSYGTENSPLHF. In DNA form, the CDR3 reads TGTGCCAGCAGTTACGGGACGGAGAATTCACCCCTCCACTTT.

The chain recombines TRBV13 with TRBJ1-1; weak D call: TRBD1 (6 bases). The CDR3 runs to 15 residues. The V end lost 0 bases, the J end lost 1 base, and 9 bases lay between the germline ends. CDR1 and CDR2 (germline): PRHDT, FYEKMQ (reference sequence). The CDR3 is CASSLGTGGNTEAFF. The CDR3 nucleotides read TGTGCCAGCAGCTTAGGGACAGGAGGGAACACTGAAGCTTTCTTT.

The gene calls are TRBV2 and TRBJ2-1; 13 bases line up with TRBD2. CDR3 length: 17 amino acids. V lost 3 bases to trimming and J lost 7 bases; unmatched junction nucleotides: 9. Per germline, CDR1 SNHLY and CDR2 FYNNEI. CDR3 nucleotide sequence: TGTGCCAGCAGTGAGAGCCCTACTAGCGGGGGGGAAAATGAGCAGTTCTTC. It translates to CASSESPTSGGENEQFF.

This clone was observed a handful of times. The V and J genes are TRBV9 and TRBJ2-3; TRBD2 aligns across 12 bases. Germline V gene lookup returns CDR1 SGDLS and CDR2 YYNGEE. J gave up 4 bases and V 1 base, and 7 bases lay outside the gene matches. The CDR3 loop spans 17 amino acids. CDR3 DNA: TGTGCCAGCAGCGTATCTAGCGGGGGGGCTTTCTCAGATACGCAGTATTTT. Translation gives CASSVSSGGAFSDTQYF.

V and J are TRBV18 and TRBJ1-6; TRBD1 agrees at 7 bases. Germline V gene lookup returns CDR1 KGHSH and CDR2 LQKENI. V lost 3 bases to trimming and J lost 8 bases; unmatched junction nucleotides: 10. CDR3 length equals 16 residues. The CDR3 region is CASSPSTRGPDSPLHF. Here the CDR3 DNA reads TGTGCCAGCTCACCCTCGACGAGGGGGCCAGATTCACCCCTCCACTTT. Using reference TRBV18 and TRBJ1-6 for the parts outside the CDR3, the full variable domain is NAGVMQNPRHLVRRRGQEARLRCSPMKGHSHVYWYRQLPEEGLKFMVYLQKENIIDESGMPKERFSAEFPKEGPSILRIQQVVRGDSAAYFCASSPSTRGPDSPLHFGNGTRLTVT.

The chain recombines TRBV3-1 (or the pseudogene TRBV3-2) with TRBJ1-3; TRBD1 matches 7 bases. In germline, CDR1 is LGHDT, CDR2 YNNKEL (reference sequence). The CDR3 is 17 amino acids. V lost 7 bases and J lost 0; bases outside the gene matches: 12. CDR3 nucleotide sequence: TGTGCCAGCACCCTACAGGGGCTAGCCAACTCTGGAAACACCATATATTTT. This codes for CASTLQGLANSGNTIYF.

This rearrangement joins TRBV4-2 to TRBJ2-3, with 11 bases lining up with TRBD2. The CDR3 has 20 residues. CDR1 LGHNA and CDR2 YNFKEQ come from the germline V gene. J was trimmed by 0 bases and V by 2 bases; bases with no gene match: 13. The CDR3 reads CASSQNSGGAPDPSTDTQYF. CDR3 coding DNA: TGTGCCAGCAGCCAAAATAGCGGGGGGGCTCCCGACCCTAGCACAGATACGCAGTATTTT.

The J gene is TRBJ1-2, the V gene TRBV27; TRBD1 agrees at 7 bases. Germline V gene lookup returns CDR1 MNHEY and CDR2 SMNVEV (reference sequence). The CDR3 runs to 15 residues. J gave up 1 base and V 5 bases, and 7 bases lay outside the gene matches. The CDR3 protein is CASSLRQGYNYGYTF. The DNA for the CDR3 is TGTGCCAGCAGTCTCAGACAGGGCTATAACTATGGCTACACCTTC.

The rearrangement uses TRBV7-2 and TRBJ1-2, with no clear D. The CDR3 covers 19 residues. Germline loops: CDR1 SGHTA, CDR2 FQGNSA. V was clipped by 3 bases and J by 1 base, with 24 bases between them. The CDR3 protein is CASSFPLRGSPNRNYGYTF. The CDR3 bases are TGTGCCAGCAGCTTCCCATTGCGCGGGTCGCCTAATCGTAACTATGGCTACACCTTC.

The chain recombines TRBV5-4 with TRBJ1-3; perhaps TRBD1 as D (6 bases). Trimming pared 1 base from V and 4 bases from J, leaving 9 bases between. The CDR3 has 14 amino acids. Germline lookup yields CDR1 SGHNT and CDR2 YYREEE (reference sequence). The CDR3 DNA is TGTGCCAGCAGCTTGTGGACAGCCGGAAACACCATATATTTT. Its translation: CASSLWTAGNTIYF.

The chain couples TRBV7-9 to TRBJ1-2; D remains unclear. V lost 0 bases to trimming and J lost 7 bases, with 6 bases between them. CDR1 is SEHNR and CDR2 is FQNEAQ in the germline V gene (reference sequence). CDR3 size: 12 residues. The CDR3 protein is CASSLASAGYTF. As DNA, the CDR3 is TGTGCCAGCAGCTTAGCATCGGCTGGCTACACCTTC.

In this sample, this clone turned up once. V gene TRBV6-5 combines with J gene TRBJ1-4; tentatively, D is TRBD1 (5 bases). This CDR3 spans 15 amino acids. The germline V and J ends were trimmed by 6 bases and 8 bases, with 19 bases remaining between them. CDR1 and CDR2 (germline): MNHEY, SVGAGI. CDR3: CASRGDFFSEEKLFF. The CDR3, as DNA: TGTGCCAGCAGGGGGGACTTTTTCTCCGAAGAAAAACTGTTTTTT.

The rearrangement uses TRBV20-1 and TRBJ2-3; a weak D match, TRBD2 (6 bases). There are 11 residues in the CDR3. From germline, CDR1 is DFQATT and CDR2 SNEGSKA (reference sequence). CDR3 bases: TGCAGCCCGGGGGTCTTAGATACGCAGTATTTT. Translating it yields CSPGVLDTQYF.

The rearrangement links TRBV3-1 (or the pseudogene TRBV3-2) to TRBJ2-7, with D uncertain. Looked up from germline, CDR1 is LGHDT and CDR2 is YNNKEL (reference sequence). V gave up 4 bases and J gave up 3 bases, with 7 bases separating them. The CDR3 sequence is 12 residues long. CDR3 protein: CASSPLGYEQYF. DNA of the CDR3: TGTGCCAGCAGCCCCCTCGGCTACGAGCAGTACTTC.

The chain uses TRBV5-1 and TRBJ2-1; D not certain. V lost 3 bases and J 10 bases, leaving 8 bases between the germline ends. CDR3 length: 11 amino acids. Germline V gene lookup returns CDR1 SGHRS and CDR2 YFSETQ. The CDR3 region has the DNA TGCGCCAGCAGCTGGGGTAGGGAGCAGTTCTTC. As protein: CASSWGREQFF.

The genes are TRBV11-3 and TRBJ2-1; maybe TRBD2 (5 bases). Trimming pared 5 bases from V and 1 base from J, leaving 9 bases between. The germline V gene has CDR1 SGHNT and CDR2 YENEEA. CDR3 size: 14 residues. The CDR3 loop is CASSPGRSYNEQFF. In DNA form, the CDR3 reads TGTGCCAGCAGCCCGGGGAGATCCTACAATGAGCAGTTCTTC.

This clone was seen only a few times. The chain has TRBV7-2 and TRBJ2-7, with D unclear. V gave up 4 bases and J gave up 2 bases, with 12 bases separating them. Germline V gene sequence: CDR1 SGHTA, CDR2 FQGNSA. The CDR3 has 14 amino acids. CDR3 coding DNA: TGTGCCAGCAGCTCCTCCGTGGGGACCTACGAGCAGTACTTC. Translation gives CASSSSVGTYEQYF.